These 9 T cell receptor beta chains share one sample of origin, sequenced in a study of shared clonotypes between healthy human individuals. Sequencing used immunoSEQ multiplex PCR; TCRdb keeps in-frame clones, though not all of them. The table has 600,000 to 800,000 clones, approximately 72% seen once; the top ten hold under 2%. Sequences were obtained from memory CD4+ T cells sorted from blood. Subset given: CD45RA-negative fraction. These receptors originate from a woman under 40 in good health.

This rearrangement joins TRBV7-9 to TRBJ2-1; 9 positions agree with TRBD2. CDR1 SEHNR and CDR2 FQNEAQ come from the germline V gene (reference sequence). V lost 5 bases to trimming and J lost 3 bases; unmatched junction nucleotides: 8. The CDR3 totals 16 residues. The CDR3 nucleotides are TGTGCCAGCAGCCCCTCTCGCGGGAGGGTCTACAATGAGCAGTTCTTC. Translated, it gives CASSPSRGRVYNEQFF.

V is TRBV19 and J is TRBJ1-5; 8 bases match TRBD1. Germline V CDR1 and CDR2: LNHDA, SQIVND (reference sequence). Trimming at V came to 9 bases and at J to 2 bases, leaving 9 bases not matched to a gene. The CDR3 is 15 amino acids. In DNA form, the CDR3 reads TGTGCCAGCGCCCGGACAGGGTCTGGCAATCAGCCCCAGCATTTT. Protein: CASARTGSGNQPQHF.

A single count supports this clone. The V call is TRBV14, the J call TRBJ1-1; D is undetermined. This CDR3 contains 13 residues. The germline V gene has CDR1 SGHDN and CDR2 FVKESK. The V gene lost 3 bases and the J gene lost 0 bases, with 5 bases spanning the gap. The CDR3 here is CASSQVMNTEAFF. CDR3 DNA: TGTGCCAGCAGCCAGGTGATGAACACTGAAGCTTTCTTT.

The CDR3: CAWRAELLQGHGYTF. The CDR3 bases are TGTGCCTGGAGGGCAGAATTGTTGCAGGGCCATGGCTACACCTTC. V and J are TRBV30 and TRBJ1-2, with a possible D match to TRBD1 (5 bases). This CDR3 region has 15 residues. The ends were cut back, 3 bases at V and 6 bases at J, with 20 bases in the middle. Germline CDR1 reads GTSNPN; CDR2 reads SVGIG (reference sequence).

The chain combines TRBV19 with TRBJ1-1, with D hard to call. V was pared by 3 bases and J by 2 bases, with 7 bases between. This CDR3 is 13 amino acids long. CDR1 and CDR2 from the germline V gene are LNHDA and SQIVND (reference sequence). Here the CDR3 DNA reads TGTGCCAGTAGTATTGTGAGAAACACTGAAGCTTTCTTT. It translates to CASSIVRNTEAFF.

This clone came up a few times. The CDR3 here is CASSPRDRGAGGYTF. Here the CDR3 DNA reads TGTGCCAGCAGTCCCCGGGACAGGGGAGCGGGGGGCTACACCTTC. The rearrangement joins TRBV27 to TRBJ1-2, with 10 positions matching TRBD1. V trimming: 5 bases; J trimming: 8 bases; junction bases outside the gene matches: 11. This CDR3 has 15 amino acids. The germline gives CDR1 MNHEY, CDR2 SMNVEV (reference sequence).

This clone was recorded only once. The chain uses TRBV28 and TRBJ1-5, with 9 bases aligning to TRBD1. CDR1 and CDR2 (germline): MDHEN, SYDVKM. V was pared by 6 bases and J by 2 bases, with 5 bases of the junction left unmatched. The CDR3 has 15 amino acids. The CDR3 bases are TGTGCCAGCAGGAGGGACAGGGTACGCAATCAGCCCCAGCATTTT. Amino acids: CASRRDRVRNQPQHF.

The V call is TRBV19, the J call TRBJ1-4; 8 bases map to TRBD1. The germline CDR1 and CDR2 sequences are LNHDA and SQIVND (reference sequence). Losses at the gene ends were 4 bases for V and 0 bases for J; bases not matched to a gene: 4. The CDR3 contains 16 residues. The CDR3 DNA sequence: TGTGCCAGTAGTACGGGACAGGTGACAACTAATGAAAAACTGTTTTTT. Residues: CASSTGQVTTNEKLFF.

The chain has TRBV30 and TRBJ1-5, with D maybe TRBD1 (5 bases). In germline, CDR1 is GTSNPN, CDR2 SVGIG (reference sequence). The V and J ends lost 0 bases and 5 bases respectively, with 8 bases between them. This CDR3 region has 13 residues. In DNA, the CDR3 is TGTGCCTGGAGTGTACAGGCAGATCAGCCCCAGCATTTT. The encoded protein is CAWSVQADQPQHF.